The 27 T cell receptor beta chains below were found in one sample sequenced in a study of blood T cell repertoires in COVID-19. Assay: immunoSEQ multiplex PCR; the TCRdb copy retains only in-frame clones and omits some. In the table there are about 160,000 clones, 90% of which are singletons. The sample was peripheral blood. Receptor source: a man aged 55-75 years with active or convalescent COVID-19.

The chain uses TRBV2 and TRBJ2-3; a weak D match, TRBD1 (6 bases). The germline CDR1 and CDR2 sequences are SNHLY and FYNNEI. Trimming left V 4 bases short and J 4 bases short, with 12 bases between. The CDR3 sequence is 14 residues long. As DNA, the CDR3 is TGTGCCAGCAGTGTAACAGGGTACGCAGATACGCAGTATTTT. Translating it yields CASSVTGYADTQYF.

The chain links TRBV7-6 to TRBJ1-5; 8 bases are a match to TRBD1. The CDR3 sequence is 16 residues long. Germline V gene data show CDR1 as SGHVS and CDR2 as FNYEAQ. V trimming: 3 bases; J trimming: 5 bases; junction bases outside the gene matches: 9. The CDR3 DNA reads TGTGCCAGCAGCTTGAATCAGGGGGCGCAGGATCAGCCCCAGCATTTT. This encodes CASSLNQGAQDQPQHF.

The V and J genes are TRBV7-8 and TRBJ2-7; 11 bases fit TRBD1. Germline assignment: CDR1 SGHVS and CDR2 FQNEAQ. Trimming took 0 bases from V and 6 from J; bases not matched to a gene: 1. This CDR3 has 14 residues. Here the CDR3 reads CASSLAGTGGEQYF. CDR3 DNA: TGTGCCAGCAGCTTAGCCGGGACAGGGGGCGAGCAGTACTTC.

The genes are TRBV5-1 and TRBJ2-5; tentatively, D is TRBD2 (5 bases). Trimming shortened V by 3 bases and J by 5 bases, and 17 bases separated the two germline ends. This CDR3 is 15 amino acids long. Germline V lookup: CDR1 SGHRS, CDR2 YFSETQ. In DNA, the CDR3 is TGCGCCAGCAGCTACCTTTTTGAGGGAATGGAGACCCAGTACTTC. Amino acid sequence: CASSYLFEGMETQYF.

The chain has TRBV5-4 and TRBJ1-1, with 7 bases lining up with TRBD1. V dropped 4 bases and J dropped 6; count of bases not matched to a gene: 6. CDR1 is SGHNT, CDR2 YYREEE, per germline (reference sequence). CDR3 length equals 13 residues. DNA of the CDR3: TGTGCCAGCAGCCTTACAGGACAGGCTGAAGCTTTCTTT. Amino acid sequence: CASSLTGQAEAFF.

This sequence joins TRBV24-1 and TRBJ2-3; D is ambiguous. V gave up 6 bases and J gave up 8 bases, with 17 bases separating them. The CDR3 covers 14 residues. CDR1 KGHDR and CDR2 SFDVKD come from the germline V gene. This CDR3 is CATSTSSISGTQYF. The DNA of the CDR3 is TGTGCCACCAGTACGAGTTCAATATCCGGTACGCAGTATTTT.

This chain links TRBV5-1 with TRBJ1-1; D is ambiguous. This CDR3 comprises 14 residues. The V end lost 3 bases, the J end lost 4 bases, and 13 bases lay between the germline ends. Germline-derived CDR1 and CDR2 are SGHRS and YFSETQ. This CDR3 reads CASSSGDGFTEAFF. In DNA form, the CDR3 reads TGCGCCAGCAGCTCTGGAGATGGGTTCACTGAAGCTTTCTTT.

The chain recombines TRBV3-1 (or the pseudogene TRBV3-2) with TRBJ1-5; D uncertain. The CDR3 is 15 amino acids. V was cut by 0 bases and J by 1 base, with 7 bases left in between. Germline V gives CDR1 LGHDT, CDR2 YNNKEL (reference sequence). The CDR3 bases are TGTGCCAGCAGCCAAGATTTCCAAAGCAATCAGCCCCAGCATTTT. Translated: CASSQDFQSNQPQHF.

This CDR3 reads CASSEALDRSSYEQYF. CDR3 sequence (DNA): TGTGCCAGCAGTGAAGCTTTGGACAGGAGCTCCTACGAGCAGTACTTC. V is TRBV6-1 and J is TRBJ2-7; 7 positions agree with TRBD1. The V segment lost 0 bases and the J segment 0 bases; nucleotides outside the gene matches: 5. The CDR3 runs to 16 residues. CDR1 and CDR2 from the germline V gene are MNHNS and SASEGT.

This clone has only a few counts. The CDR3: CASRTGQGSYEQYF. The CDR3 DNA is TGTGCCAGTAGAACGGGACAGGGTTCCTACGAGCAGTACTTC. V gene TRBV19 combines with J gene TRBJ2-7; 9 nucleotides agree with TRBD1. The CDR3 runs 14 residues. J lost 1 base, V lost 6 bases, and 4 bases had no gene match. CDR1 LNHDA and CDR2 SQIVND come from the germline V gene (reference sequence).

CDR3 sequence reads: CASSLQGAFVSEQYF. As DNA, the CDR3 is TGTGCCAGCAGCTTACAGGGGGCGTTCGTGAGCGAGCAGTACTTC. The rearrangement joins TRBV5-4 to TRBJ2-7, with TRBD1 matching over 9 bases. This CDR3 comprises 15 residues. Germline lookup yields CDR1 SGHNT and CDR2 YYREEE (reference sequence). V was clipped by 2 bases and J by 6 bases; unmatched bases: 9.

The rearrangement joins TRBV6-5 to TRBJ2-5; 11 bases are shared with TRBD2. CDR1 MNHEY and CDR2 SVGAGI come from the germline V gene. The CDR3 length is 15 residues. After removal of 1 base from V and 5 bases from J, the junction contained 3 bases not matched to a gene. In nucleotides, the CDR3 is TGTGCCAGCAGTTACTGGCTAGCGGGAGGCGAGACCCAGTACTTC. Its translation is CASSYWLAGGETQYF.

This clone was detected a few times. This rearrangement joins TRBV7-9 to TRBJ1-2, with 12 bases aligning to TRBD1. Germline-derived CDR1 and CDR2 are SEHNR and FQNEAQ (reference sequence). The CDR3 is 15 residues long. Germline trimming cut 6 bases from V and 5 bases from J; bases unmatched to any gene: 7. The CDR3 region has the DNA TGTGCCAGCAGTCTGGGGACAGGGGGCGATTATGGCTACACCTTC. It encodes CASSLGTGGDYGYTF.

The rearrangement links TRBV19 to TRBJ1-3, with 7 bases aligning to TRBD1. Per the germline V gene, CDR1 is LNHDA and CDR2 is SQIVND (reference sequence). J lost 5 bases, V lost 5 bases, and 9 bases had no gene match. The CDR3 totals 15 residues. This chain's CDR3 is CASSRPQGQRNTIYF. In DNA, the CDR3 is TGTGCCAGTAGTCGTCCCCAGGGACAGAGAAACACCATATATTTT.

The chain couples TRBV7-8 to TRBJ2-4; 11 positions agree with TRBD1. This CDR3 region has 14 residues. Unmatched junction bases numbered 3, after V lost 4 bases and J lost 7 bases. Germline V gene sequence: CDR1 SGHVS, CDR2 FQNEAQ. CDR3 amino acids: CASSSRTGGNIQYF. The DNA of the CDR3 is TGTGCCAGCAGCTCTAGGACAGGGGGCAACATTCAGTACTTC.

This chain uses TRBV6-5 with TRBJ1-5; no reliable D call. Germline loops: CDR1 MNHEY, CDR2 SVGAGI. The CDR3 consists of 13 residues. V dropped 6 bases and J dropped 2 bases, with 8 bases sitting between them. The CDR3 region is CASRSSGNQPQHF. The DNA of the CDR3 is TGTGCCAGCAGGTCGTCGGGCAATCAGCCCCAGCATTTT.

The rearrangement joins TRBV6-4 to TRBJ1-2; 11 nucleotides match TRBD1. CDR1 and CDR2 (germline): MRHNA, SNTAGT. The trim removed 6 bases at V and 4 bases at J, leaving 4 bases unmatched. The CDR3 is made up of 14 amino acids. The CDR3 is CASREDRGPYGYTF. As DNA, the CDR3 is TGTGCCAGCAGGGAGGACAGGGGGCCCTATGGCTACACCTTC.

This sequence joins TRBV19 and TRBJ1-6, with D possibly matching TRBD1 (5 bases). CDR1 and CDR2 from the germline V gene are LNHDA and SQIVND (reference sequence). The ends were cut back, 4 bases at V and 4 bases at J, with 8 bases in the middle. CDR3 length: 14 residues. The CDR3 here is CASSTGTYNSPLHF. CDR3 coding DNA: TGTGCCAGTAGTACCGGGACTTATAATTCACCCCTCCACTTT.

J is TRBJ2-7 and V is TRBV11-2; 7 bases are shared with TRBD2. The J segment lost 4 bases and the V segment lost 4 bases, leaving 10 bases of the junction unmatched. The CDR3 has 15 residues. Germline lookup yields CDR1 SGHAT and CDR2 FQNNGV. The CDR3 spells CASSSGGKTAYEQYF. The CDR3, as DNA: TGTGCCAGCAGCTCCGGGGGGAAAACGGCGTACGAGCAGTACTTC.

The chain employs TRBV5-5 and TRBJ1-4, with D possibly TRBD1 on 5 matching bases. Trimming removed 6 bases from V and 8 bases from J, with 17 bases in between. The V gene's germline CDR1 is SGHKS and CDR2 YYEKEE (reference sequence). The CDR3 covers 14 residues. The CDR3, as DNA: TGTGCCAGCAACCTAGGGCAGGGTGAGGAAAAACTGTTTTTT. Amino acids: CASNLGQGEEKLFF.

The chain couples TRBV6-2 or TRBV6-3 to TRBJ2-3; TRBD1 is a possible D gene (5 bases). The V end was cut by 2 bases, the J end by 1 base, with 10 bases between. This CDR3 spans 15 amino acids. The germline V gene has CDR1 MNHEY and CDR2 SVGEGT. CDR3 coding DNA: TGTGCCAGCAGTTACCTAGGGGCAGGCACAGATACGCAGTATTTT. Amino acid sequence: CASSYLGAGTDTQYF.

The J gene is TRBJ1-1, the V gene TRBV5-1; 7 bases agree with TRBD1. This CDR3 is 12 amino acids long. The ends lost 4 bases at V and 7 bases at J; junction bases unmatched: 4. Germline loops: CDR1 SGHRS, CDR2 YFSETQ. The DNA for the CDR3 is TGCGCCAGCAGCCCGGGACAGAATGAAGCTTTCTTT. Encoded protein: CASSPGQNEAFF. Full variable domain (rest looked up from reference TRBV5-1 and TRBJ1-1): KAGVTQTPRYLIKTRGQQVTLSCSPISGHRSVSWYQQTPGQGLQFLFEYFSETQRNKGNFPGRFSGRQFSNSRSEMNVSTLELGDSALYLCASSPGQNEAFFGQGTRLTVV.

This clone was counted once. The chain is built from TRBV6-5 and TRBJ1-2; D ambiguous. CDR3 length: 13 residues. The V end lost 7 bases, the J end lost 2 bases, and 11 bases lay between the germline ends. Germline values: CDR1 MNHEY, CDR2 SVGAGI. The CDR3 sequence is CASKPGSNYGYTF. The DNA for the CDR3 is TGTGCCAGCAAACCGGGATCCAACTATGGCTACACCTTC.

This chain uses TRBV5-5 with TRBJ1-1, with a tentative D call TRBD1 (6 bases). CDR1 and CDR2 from the germline V gene are SGHKS and YYEKEE (reference sequence). This CDR3 is built from 16 residues. Deletions cut 4 bases from V and 4 bases from J, with 20 bases between. CDR3 in amino acids: CASSQTGIGLITEAFF. Written as DNA, the CDR3 is TGTGCCAGCAGCCAAACAGGGATAGGGTTGATCACTGAAGCTTTCTTT.

Turning to this clone: This sample includes further DNA sequences coding for the same CDR3. The chain employs TRBV27 and TRBJ2-3, with D perhaps matching TRBD2 (5 bases). The germline V gene encodes CDR1 MNHEY and CDR2 SMNVEV (reference sequence). Trimming removed 3 bases from V and 0 bases from J, with 7 bases in between. This CDR3 region has 14 residues. The CDR3 here is CASSLTTSTDTQYF. CDR3 coding DNA: TGTGCCAGCAGTTTGACTACTAGCACAGATACGCAGTATTTT.

The chain recombines TRBV28 with TRBJ1-4, with TRBD1 matching 8 bases. CDR3 length: 17 residues. Per the germline V gene, CDR1 is MDHEN and CDR2 is SYDVKM. V was pared by 2 bases and J by 6 bases, with 11 bases of the junction left unmatched. CDR3: CASSLIQGAGGHEKLFF. The CDR3 DNA follows: TGTGCCAGCAGTTTAATTCAGGGGGCAGGAGGGCATGAAAAACTGTTTTTT.

The genes are TRBV25-1 and TRBJ2-3, with D possibly matching TRBD2 (6 bases). The CDR3 length is 16 residues. CDR1 and CDR2 (germline): MGHDK, SYGVNS. The germline V and J ends were trimmed by 6 bases and 1 base, with 17 bases remaining between them. The CDR3 is CASSPGLLHRTDTQYF. DNA for the CDR3: TGTGCCAGCAGCCCCGGACTACTCCACCGCACAGATACGCAGTATTTT.